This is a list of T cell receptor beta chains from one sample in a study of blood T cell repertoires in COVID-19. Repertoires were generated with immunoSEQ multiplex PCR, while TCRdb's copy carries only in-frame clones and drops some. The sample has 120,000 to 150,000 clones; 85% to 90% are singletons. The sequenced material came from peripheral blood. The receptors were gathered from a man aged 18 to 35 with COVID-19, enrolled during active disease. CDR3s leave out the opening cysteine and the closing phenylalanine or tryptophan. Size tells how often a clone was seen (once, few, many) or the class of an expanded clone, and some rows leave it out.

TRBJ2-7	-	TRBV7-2	ASSSSSYEQY
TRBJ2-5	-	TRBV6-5	ASSYGAGGIETQY
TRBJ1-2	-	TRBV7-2	ASSLGPGLDGYT
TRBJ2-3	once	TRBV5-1	ASSLRLAGVTDTQY
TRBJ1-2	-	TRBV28	ASSNPGQNQGHGYT
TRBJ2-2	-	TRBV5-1	ASRQGHNTGELF
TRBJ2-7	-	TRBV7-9	ASSPPGLVHEQY
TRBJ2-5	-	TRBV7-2	ASSPRLGEAGTQY
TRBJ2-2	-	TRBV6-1	ASSDIELAGSTGELF
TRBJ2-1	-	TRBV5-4	ATQTSASYNEQF
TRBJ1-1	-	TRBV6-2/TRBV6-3	ASSYSTGDTEAF
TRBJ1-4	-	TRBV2	ASSEWGGHREKLL
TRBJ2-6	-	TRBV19	ASSAYGESGANVLT
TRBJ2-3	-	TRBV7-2	ASSLASGTGASTDTQY
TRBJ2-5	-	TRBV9	ASSGGVTWGETQY
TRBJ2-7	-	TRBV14	AKDGWAGVKDEQY
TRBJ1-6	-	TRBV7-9	ASSYDRTGYNSPLH
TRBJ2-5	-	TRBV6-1	ASSDNGRGRNFQETQY
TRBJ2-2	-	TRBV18	ASSPALAGQNTGELF
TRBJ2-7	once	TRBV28	ASSLRQDSSYEQY
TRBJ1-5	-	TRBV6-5	ASSLQGARNQPQH
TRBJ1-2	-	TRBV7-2	ASSSGGARQTYGYT
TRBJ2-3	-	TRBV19	ASRLAGGPDGSGTQY
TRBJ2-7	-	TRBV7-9	ASSLEDFSSYEQY
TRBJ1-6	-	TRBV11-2	ASSTRQGNNSPLH
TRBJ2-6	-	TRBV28	ASKRAGANVLT
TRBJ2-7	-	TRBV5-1	ASSLEAQGAYEQY
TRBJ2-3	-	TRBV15	ATMASVTDTQY
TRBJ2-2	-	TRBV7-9	ASRLGQQNTGELF
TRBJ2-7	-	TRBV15	ATSNGGTGGYEQY
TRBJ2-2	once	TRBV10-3	ATLIRLAGGNTGELF
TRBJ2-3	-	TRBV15	ATSSRQGSTDTQY
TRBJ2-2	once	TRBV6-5	ASKAGNTGELF
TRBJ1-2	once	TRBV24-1	ATSDRGYGYT
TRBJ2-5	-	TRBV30	AWSVPGTSGQETQY
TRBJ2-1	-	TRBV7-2	ASSLGGRFDNEQF
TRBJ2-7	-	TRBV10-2	ASSESLDFYSYEQY
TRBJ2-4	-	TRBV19	ASNLGRVSDIQY
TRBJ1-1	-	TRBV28	ASSLEFVGAGSTEAF
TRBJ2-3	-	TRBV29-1	SVRQVSVDTQY
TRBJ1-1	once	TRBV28	ASSFLGGYTEAF
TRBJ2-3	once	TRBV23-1	ASSQGLAGFTDTQY
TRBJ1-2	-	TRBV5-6	ASSLVWESGYT
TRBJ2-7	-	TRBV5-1	ASSSRPGHLSYEQY